The 5 T cell receptor beta chains below were found in one sample sequenced in a study of shared clonotypes between healthy human individuals. Produced via immunoSEQ multiplex PCR; TCRdb's table is partial and in-frame only. The repertoire holds about 380,000 clones, with 96% as singletons. Source material: memory CD8+ T cells sorted from blood. The sample's subset: CD45RO+ cells pooled with CCR7-negative TemRA cells. These receptors originate from a man aged 25 to 40 in good health.

This rearrangement joins TRBV30 to TRBJ1-2; 9 bases match TRBD1. V shed 5 bases and J 4 bases; nucleotides not matched to a gene: 2. This CDR3 comprises 12 residues. In germline, CDR1 is GTSNPN, CDR2 SVGIG (reference sequence). In nucleotides, the CDR3 is TGTGCCTGGGGGGACAGGGTCTATGGCTACACCTTC. Its protein product is CAWGDRVYGYTF.

The V call is TRBV19, the J call TRBJ2-5, with D perhaps matching TRBD1 or TRBD2 (6 bases each). This CDR3 is built from 17 residues. V gave up 6 bases and J gave up 4 bases, with 24 bases separating them. Per the germline V gene, CDR1 is LNHDA and CDR2 is SQIVND (reference sequence). The CDR3 nucleotides are TGTGCCAGTAGCAAAGGAGGATCGGGGGCTCTTAGAGAGACCCAGTACTTC. Translating gives CASSKGGSGALRETQYF. The full variable domain, rest sourced from reference TRBV19 and TRBJ2-5, is DGGITQSPKYLFRKEGQNVTLSCEQNLNHDAMYWYRQDPGQGLRLIYYSQIVNDFQKGDIAEGYSVSREKKESFPLTVTSAQKNPTAFYLCASSKGGSGALRETQYFGPGTRLLVL.

The V and J genes are TRBV4-2 and TRBJ1-2; 8 bases match TRBD1. After removal of 5 bases from V and 6 bases from J, the junction contained 8 bases not matched to a gene. The CDR3 spans 14 residues. Germline values: CDR1 LGHNA, CDR2 YNFKEQ. This CDR3 reads CASSSGTGDDGYTF. Written as DNA, the CDR3 is TGTGCCAGCAGCTCCGGGACAGGAGATGATGGCTACACCTTC.

This chain links TRBV5-1 with TRBJ2-7; 12 bases map to TRBD2. Germline CDR1 and CDR2: SGHRS and YFSETQ. V lost 0 bases to trimming and J lost 5 bases; unmatched junction nucleotides: 3. The CDR3 totals 15 residues. This chain's CDR3 is CASSLGLAGANEQYF. The CDR3 DNA is TGCGCCAGCAGCTTGGGACTAGCGGGAGCCAACGAGCAGTACTTC.

This clone appeared a single time. This chain connects TRBV10-2 to TRBJ2-1; 8 bases agree with TRBD1. Germline CDR1 and CDR2: WSHSY and SAAADI. The V gene end was trimmed by 8 bases and the J gene end by 4 bases; junction bases not matched to a gene: 1. The CDR3 is 12 residues long. CDR3 sequence: CASGTGYNEQFF. DNA for the CDR3: TGCGCCAGCGGGACAGGTTACAATGAGCAGTTCTTC.